This T cell receptor (beta chain) was sequenced for a study of blood T cell repertoires in COVID-19. The V and J ends lost 0 bases and 4 bases, in that order; junction bases with no gene match: 10. Germline V CDR1 and CDR2: SNHLY, FYNNEI. CDR3 size: 18 residues. Patients from Seattle were sampled longitudinally, starting during active infection. Sequencing was performed with immunoSEQ multiplex PCR; in TCRdb, only in-frame clones are kept and a portion is missing. Among approximately 250,000 clones listed, around 88% were seen once. Sample: peripheral blood. This receptor was obtained from a woman aged 80 or over with COVID-19, enrolled during active disease. This rearrangement joins TRBV2 to TRBJ2-2; 8 bases are shared with TRBD2. The CDR3 region is CASSEATWASGSTGELFF. Here the CDR3 DNA reads TGTGCCAGCAGTGAAGCAACCTGGGCTAGCGGGTCCACCGGGGAGCTGTTTTTT. The variable domain in full, with the rest retrieved from reference TRBV2 and TRBJ2-2, is EPEVTQTPSHQVTQMGQEVILRCVPISNHLYFYWYRQILGQKVEFLVSFYNNEISEKSEIFDDQFSVERPDGSNFTLKIRSTKLEDSAMYFCASSEATWASGSTGELFFGEGSRLTVL.